This entry describes one TCR beta chain. The sample originates from a study of early T cells in non-severe SARS-CoV-2 infection. TCRdb itself ran the 5' RACE reads through MiXCR, one entry per CDR3 protein. The sample lists about 20,000 distinct CDR3 sequences; approximately 4.3% were seen once. The length of the CDR3 is 14 residues. The germline gives CDR1 DFQATT, CDR2 SNEGSKA (reference sequence). Trimming shortened V by 6 bases and J by 1 base, and 15 bases separated the two germline ends. The V gene is TRBV20-1, the J gene TRBJ2-5; D uncertain. The sequenced material came from whole blood. The clonotype was recovered from an adult who was a healthcare worker with PCR-confirmed SARS-CoV-2 infection or an uninfected control (not recorded which). CDR3 protein: CSAPPPGAQETQYF. CDR3 nucleotides: TGCAGTGCCCCACCCCCGGGCGCCCAAGAGACCCAGTACTTC.